These 15 T cell receptor beta chains originate from one sample sequenced in a study of OX40 agonist ivuxolimab in advanced cancers. Using immunoSEQ multiplex PCR, the repertoire was profiled, and TCRdb retains in-frame clones only, with some absent. Seen here are around 41,000 clones, 85% to 90% observed once, and the top ten hold 6%. This sample comprised CD4+ or CD8+ T cells sorted from blood, obtained in a trial of the OX40 agonist ivuxolimab. The receptor set was obtained from an adult with an advanced solid tumor such as melanoma, head and neck, liver or kidney cancer.

This sequence joins TRBV5-1 and TRBJ1-4; D is uncertain. Trimming removed 0 bases at V and 11 bases at J, with 14 bases between. In germline, CDR1 is SGHRS, CDR2 YFSETQ. The CDR3 sequence is 14 residues long. In DNA form, the CDR3 reads TGCGCCAGCAGCTTGGGAAGGGCCGGGGAGAAACTGTTTTTT. Protein: CASSLGRAGEKLFF.

The V call is TRBV7-6, the J call TRBJ2-7, with 7 bases that match TRBD1. J gave up 5 bases and V 5 bases, and 15 bases lay outside the gene matches. The germline V gene encodes CDR1 SGHVS and CDR2 FNYEAQ. This CDR3 contains 16 residues. DNA of the CDR3: TGTGCCAGCAGCCCGCCTTCGACAGGGATGATACACGAGCAGTACTTC. Its protein product is CASSPPSTGMIHEQYF.

This rearrangement joins TRBV27 to TRBJ2-2, with D perhaps matching TRBD2 (6 bases). This CDR3 contains 14 residues. Germline assignment: CDR1 MNHEY and CDR2 SMNVEV (reference sequence). V dropped 3 bases and J dropped 7 bases, with 12 bases sitting between them. The CDR3 nucleotides read TGTGCCAGCAGTTTGGGGGGTGGGAACGGGGAGCTGTTTTTT. This translates into CASSLGGGNGELFF.

The gene calls are TRBV29-1 and TRBJ2-7, with D uncertain. Trimming removed 6 bases at V and 2 bases at J, with 11 bases between. CDR1 is SQVTM and CDR2 is ANQGSEA in the germline V gene. CDR3 length: 12 residues. CDR3 in DNA: TGCAGCGTCCGCACGGTTCCCTACGAGCAGTACTTC. As protein: CSVRTVPYEQYF.

The chain couples TRBV7-2 to TRBJ2-2; the D is unclear. The CDR3 runs to 15 residues. Per the germline V gene, CDR1 is SGHTA and CDR2 is FQGNSA. V shed 2 bases and J shed 2 bases, with 9 bases lying between them. The chain's CDR3 is CASSLQQINTGELFF. Here the CDR3 DNA reads TGTGCCAGCAGCTTACAGCAAATAAACACCGGGGAGCTGTTTTTT. The complete variable domain, with remaining parts taken from reference TRBV7-2 and TRBJ2-2, reads GAGVSQSPSNKVTEKGKDVELRCDPISGHTALYWYRQSLGQGLEFLIYFQGNSAPDKSGLPSDRFSAERTGGSVSTLTIQRTQQEDSAVYLCASSLQQINTGELFFGEGSRLTVL.

The chain joins TRBV11-2 to TRBJ1-1; D may be TRBD1 (5 bases). Germline CDR1 and CDR2: SGHAT and FQNNGV. Trimming removed 5 bases at V and 0 bases at J, with 10 bases between. The CDR3 totals 14 residues. CDR3 region: CASSRDGMNTEAFF. The CDR3 DNA follows: TGTGCCAGCAGCCGGGACGGTATGAACACTGAAGCTTTCTTT.

Written as DNA, the CDR3 is TGTGCCAGTAGTATAGAAAGCGGCTACGAGCAGTACTTC. Encoded protein: CASSIESGYEQYF. The chain links TRBV19 to TRBJ2-7, with D maybe TRBD2 (5 bases). Trimming pared 0 bases from V and 3 bases from J, leaving 6 bases between. This CDR3 has 13 amino acids. Germline V gene lookup returns CDR1 LNHDA and CDR2 SQIVND (reference sequence).

The V call is TRBV28, the J call TRBJ2-7, with TRBD2 identical over 7 bases. This CDR3 has 16 amino acids. The V gene's germline CDR1 is MDHEN and CDR2 SYDVKM. Losses at the gene ends were 6 bases for V and 5 bases for J; bases not matched to a gene: 16. The chain's CDR3 is CASSNPLAALQDEQYF. In DNA, the CDR3 is TGTGCCAGCAGCAACCCCCTAGCGGCCCTCCAGGACGAGCAGTACTTC.

The chain combines TRBV6-4 with TRBJ2-5, with D maybe TRBD1 (5 bases). This CDR3 contains 14 residues. V was pared by 8 bases and J by 3 bases, with 16 bases between. Germline V lookup: CDR1 MRHNA, CDR2 SNTAGT. In nucleotides, the CDR3 is TGTGCCAGCCGCATAGGGGCCAGAAAAGAGACCCAGTACTTC. Protein product: CASRIGARKETQYF.

This clone is deemed medium-sized. V gene TRBV6-4 combines with J gene TRBJ2-2; TRBD1 matches at 10 bases. The trim removed 5 bases at V and 0 bases at J, leaving 6 bases unmatched. The CDR3 totals 17 residues. CDR1 and CDR2 (germline): MRHNA, SNTAGT. The CDR3 here is CASSRSGTGANTGELFF. The DNA of the CDR3 is TGTGCCAGCAGTCGGTCCGGGACAGGGGCGAACACCGGGGAGCTGTTTTTT.

The V and J genes are TRBV10-2 and TRBJ2-5; TRBD2 is a possible D gene (5 bases). The V end was cut by 2 bases, the J end by 2 bases, with 12 bases between. Germline V gene lookup returns CDR1 WSHSY and CDR2 SAAADI. This CDR3 spans 15 amino acids. The DNA of the CDR3 is TGCGCCAGCAGTGAGCCTTACAGAGGGCAAGAGACCCAGTACTTC. It is translated as CASSEPYRGQETQYF.

V usage is TRBV6-5 and J usage is TRBJ1-1; D is uncertain. V lost 3 bases and J 1 base, leaving 12 bases between the germline ends. The CDR3 covers 15 residues. Germline lookup yields CDR1 MNHEY and CDR2 SVGAGI. As DNA, the CDR3 is TGTGCCAGCAGTTATTTTCCAGATCCGAACACTGAAGCTTTCTTT. Translated, it gives CASSYFPDPNTEAFF.

The rearrangement links TRBV11-3 to TRBJ2-1; 7 bases map to TRBD1. The CDR3 sequence is 13 residues long. Trimming cost V 5 bases and J 13 bases; bases outside gene matches: 11. Germline-derived CDR1 and CDR2 are SGHNT and YENEEA. CDR3 region: CASSEGAWGSQFF. CDR3 bases: TGTGCCAGCAGCGAGGGGGCTTGGGGAAGTCAGTTCTTC.

The chain uses TRBV9 and TRBJ2-3; tentative D call: TRBD1 (6 bases). The CDR3 is 16 amino acids. V shed 3 bases and J shed 2 bases, with 16 bases lying between them. In germline, CDR1 is SGDLS, CDR2 YYNGEE. In DNA form, the CDR3 reads TGTGCCAGCAGCGCACTAGGGGGTTCTCTCACAGATACGCAGTATTTT. Amino acids: CASSALGGSLTDTQYF.

The chain carries TRBV18 and TRBJ2-1; D uncertain. CDR1 is KGHSH, CDR2 LQKENI, per germline. This CDR3 spans 11 amino acids. V dropped 2 bases and J dropped 6 bases, with 2 bases sitting between them. Here the CDR3 reads CASSPGNEQFF. In DNA, the CDR3 is TGTGCCAGCTCACCAGGCAATGAGCAGTTCTTC.